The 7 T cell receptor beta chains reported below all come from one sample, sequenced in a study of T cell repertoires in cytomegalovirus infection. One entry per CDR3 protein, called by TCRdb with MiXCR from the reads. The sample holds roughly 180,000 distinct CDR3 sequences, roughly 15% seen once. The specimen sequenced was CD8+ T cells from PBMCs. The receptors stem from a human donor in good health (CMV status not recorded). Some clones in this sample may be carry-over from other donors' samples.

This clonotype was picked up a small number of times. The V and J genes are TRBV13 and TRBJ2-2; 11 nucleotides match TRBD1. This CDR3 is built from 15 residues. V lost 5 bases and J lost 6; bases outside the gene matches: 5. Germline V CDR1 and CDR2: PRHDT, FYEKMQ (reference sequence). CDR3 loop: CASSQDRGLSGELFF. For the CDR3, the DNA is TGTGCCAGCAGCCAGGACAGGGGGCTCTCCGGGGAGCTGTTTTTT. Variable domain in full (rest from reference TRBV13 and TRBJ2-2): AAGVIQSPRHLIKEKRETATLKCYPIPRHDTVYWYQQGPGQDPQFLISFYEKMQSDKGSIPDRFSAQQFSDYHSELNMSSLELGDSALYFCASSQDRGLSGELFFGEGSRLTVL.

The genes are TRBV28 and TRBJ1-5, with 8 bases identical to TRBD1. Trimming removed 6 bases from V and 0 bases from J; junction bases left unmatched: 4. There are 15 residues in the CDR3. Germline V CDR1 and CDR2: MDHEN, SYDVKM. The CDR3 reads CASSPTGDSNQPQHF. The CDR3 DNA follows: TGTGCCAGCAGCCCGACAGGGGATAGCAATCAGCCCCAGCATTTT.

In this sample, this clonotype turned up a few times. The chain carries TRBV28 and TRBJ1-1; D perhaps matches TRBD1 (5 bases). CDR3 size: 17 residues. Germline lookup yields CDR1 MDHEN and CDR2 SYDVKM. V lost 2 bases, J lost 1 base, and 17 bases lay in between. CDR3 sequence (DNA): TGTGCCAGCAGTTTAAACCCCACAGGACTTTGGAACACTGAAGCTTTCTTT. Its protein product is CASSLNPTGLWNTEAFF.

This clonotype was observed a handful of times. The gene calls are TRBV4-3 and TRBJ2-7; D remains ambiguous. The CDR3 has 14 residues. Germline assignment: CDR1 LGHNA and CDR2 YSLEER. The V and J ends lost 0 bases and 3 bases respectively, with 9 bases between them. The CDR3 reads CASSQDWPLYEQYF. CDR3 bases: TGCGCCAGCAGCCAAGATTGGCCACTCTACGAGCAGTACTTC.

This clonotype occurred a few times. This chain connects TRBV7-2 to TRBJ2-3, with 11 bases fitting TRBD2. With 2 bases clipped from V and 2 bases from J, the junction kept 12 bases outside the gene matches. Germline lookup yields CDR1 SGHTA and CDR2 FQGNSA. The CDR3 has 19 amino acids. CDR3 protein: CASSLWGMRLAGPTDTQYF. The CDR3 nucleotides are TGTGCCAGCAGCTTATGGGGGATGAGACTAGCGGGGCCCACAGATACGCAGTATTTT.

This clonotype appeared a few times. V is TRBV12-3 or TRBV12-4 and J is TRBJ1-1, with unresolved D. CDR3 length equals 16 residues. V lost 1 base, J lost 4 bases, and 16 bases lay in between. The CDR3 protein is CASSLVILGVGTEAFF. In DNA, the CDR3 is TGTGCCAGCAGTTTAGTAATATTGGGAGTCGGCACTGAAGCTTTCTTT.

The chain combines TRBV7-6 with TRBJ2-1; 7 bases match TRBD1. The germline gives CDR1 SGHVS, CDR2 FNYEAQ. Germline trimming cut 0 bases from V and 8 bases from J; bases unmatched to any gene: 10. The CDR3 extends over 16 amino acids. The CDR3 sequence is CASSLAGGQWMHEQFF. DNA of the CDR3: TGTGCCAGCAGCTTAGCAGGGGGACAGTGGATGCATGAGCAGTTCTTC.